What follows are 29 T cell receptor beta chains derived from one specimen sequenced in a study of technical replicates of blood from a few donors. Generated by immunoSEQ multiplex PCR, the TCRdb table keeps only in-frame clones and is missing some. The sample includes about 60,000 clones, around 87% of them seen just once. Sequenced sample: PBMCs. The receptors here all came from a human donor in good health. Some clones in this sample may be carry-over from other donors' samples.

This clone has only one observation. The genes are TRBV19 and TRBJ2-1; 7 bases match TRBD1. CDR1 is LNHDA and CDR2 is SQIVND in the germline V gene (reference sequence). This CDR3 region has 16 residues. The trim removed 2 bases at V and 0 bases at J, leaving 4 bases unmatched. The CDR3 region has the DNA TGTGCCAGTAGTATACACAGGGGTGGCTCCTACAATGAGCAGTTCTTC. Amino acid sequence: CASSIHRGGSYNEQFF.

V usage is TRBV29-1 and J usage is TRBJ1-2; TRBD1 might be the D (5 bases). From germline, CDR1 is SQVTM and CDR2 ANQGSEA. The V end lost 6 bases, the J end lost 4 bases, and 15 bases lay between the germline ends. The length of the CDR3 is 13 residues. Here the CDR3 reads CSVEPQGIYGYTF. Written as DNA, the CDR3 is TGCAGCGTGGAACCTCAGGGAATCTATGGCTACACCTTC.

V gene TRBV27 combines with J gene TRBJ1-2; a possible D gene is TRBD1 (5 bases). Per the germline V gene, CDR1 is MNHEY and CDR2 is SMNVEV (reference sequence). V lost 4 bases, J lost 5 bases, and 11 bases lay in between. This CDR3 has 13 amino acids. CDR3 coding DNA: TGTGCCAGCAGTTCTCTCGACAGTTATGGCTACACCTTC. Translated, it gives CASSSLDSYGYTF.

The genes are TRBV19 and TRBJ1-2; 7 nucleotides match TRBD1. Germline loops: CDR1 LNHDA, CDR2 SQIVND (reference sequence). CDR3 length: 15 residues. Unmatched junction bases numbered 12, after V lost 6 bases and J lost 5 bases. CDR3: CASSETWTGDYGYTF. The CDR3 nucleotides are TGTGCCAGTAGCGAAACTTGGACAGGTGATTATGGCTACACCTTC.

DNA for the CDR3: TGTGCCAGCAGCCCGTACAGGGCACTTAATGAAAAACTGTTTTTT. Translating gives CASSPYRALNEKLFF. V usage is TRBV14 and J usage is TRBJ1-4; tentatively, D is TRBD1 (6 bases). CDR3 length: 15 residues. Trimming pared 4 bases from V and 4 bases from J, leaving 13 bases between. Germline V lookup: CDR1 SGHDN, CDR2 FVKESK.

The CDR3 bases are TGTGCCAGCAGCTTAAAGGAGGGAGGGAAAAATTCACCCCTCCACTTT. This gives the protein CASSLKEGGKNSPLHF. This chain uses TRBV7-2 with TRBJ1-6; no clear D. Germline CDR1 and CDR2: SGHTA and FQGNSA. CDR3 length equals 16 residues. Trimming shortened V by 2 bases and J by 7 bases, and 15 bases separated the two germline ends.

V usage is TRBV5-6 and J usage is TRBJ1-1; D might be TRBD1 (6 bases). The CDR3 has 15 residues. V lost 4 bases and J lost 4, with 17 bases in between. The germline CDR1 and CDR2 sequences are SGHDT and YYEEEE. The CDR3 bases are TGTGCCAGCAGCCCGCCTAGGAGGGGGGGCACTGAAGCTTTCTTT. Protein sequence: CASSPPRRGGTEAFF.

In its sample, this clone was seen once. Other DNA sequences in this sample translate to the same CDR3. This chain links TRBV7-2 with TRBJ2-7, with no clear D. Germline V gene sequence: CDR1 SGHTA, CDR2 FQGNSA. V was trimmed by 5 bases and J by 3 bases, leaving 8 bases between them. The CDR3 length is 12 residues. The CDR3 coding sequence is TGTGCCAGCAGCCTCTCCAGCTACGAGCAGTACTTC. Its protein product is CASSLSSYEQYF.

This chain links TRBV5-1 with TRBJ2-7; D may be TRBD2 (6 bases). Germline V gene lookup returns CDR1 SGHRS and CDR2 YFSETQ. The length of the CDR3 is 15 residues. Trimming removed 0 bases from V and 2 bases from J, with 12 bases in between. CDR3 sequence: CASSLGPGGTYEQYF. The CDR3 DNA follows: TGCGCCAGCAGCTTGGGGCCGGGCGGGACCTACGAGCAGTACTTC. The full variable domain, in which reference TRBV5-1 and TRBJ2-7 provide the parts outside the CDR3, is KAGVTQTPRYLIKTRGQQVTLSCSPISGHRSVSWYQQTPGQGLQFLFEYFSETQRNKGNFPGRFSGRQFSNSRSEMNVSTLELGDSALYLCASSLGPGGTYEQYFGPGTRLTVT.

The chain couples TRBV9 to TRBJ2-2; 8 bases line up with TRBD2. V lost 7 bases to trimming and J lost 6 bases; unmatched junction nucleotides: 5. From germline, CDR1 is SGDLS and CDR2 YYNGEE. This CDR3 contains 13 residues. CDR3 DNA sequence: TGTGCCAGCGACGGGGGGGGCTCCGGGGAGCTGTTTTTT. Its protein product is CASDGGGSGELFF.

V gene TRBV7-2 combines with J gene TRBJ1-2, with D unclear. The CDR3 loop spans 15 amino acids. Germline V gives CDR1 SGHTA, CDR2 FQGNSA. With 1 base removed from V and 0 bases from J, the gap between germline ends came to 9 bases. CDR3 in amino acids: CASSLEGGTNYGYTF. Written as DNA, the CDR3 is TGTGCCAGCAGCTTAGAGGGAGGAACTAACTATGGCTACACCTTC.

The table lists this clone with a count of one. The chain uses TRBV29-1 and TRBJ2-2, with D tentatively TRBD2 (5 bases). The CDR3 has 15 amino acids. V lost 5 bases, J lost 0 bases, and 13 bases lay in between. The V gene's germline CDR1 is SQVTM and CDR2 ANQGSEA. The CDR3 DNA follows: TGCAGCGTTCGAGGGCGCGAATCGAACACCGGGGAGCTGTTTTTT. Translation: CSVRGRESNTGELFF.

The CDR3 protein is CASSRDGQGPYEQYF. CDR3 DNA: TGTGCCAGCAGTCGAGACGGACAGGGACCCTACGAGCAGTACTTC. The chain carries TRBV6-5 and TRBJ2-7, with TRBD1 matching 8 bases. The CDR3 extends over 15 amino acids. V lost 5 bases, J lost 2 bases, and 8 bases stayed unmatched. Per germline, CDR1 MNHEY and CDR2 SVGAGI.

This clone was counted once. This chain connects TRBV6-1 to TRBJ2-5; 12 nucleotides line up with TRBD2. CDR3 length: 15 residues. The germline CDR1 and CDR2 sequences are MNHNS and SASEGT. The ends lost 5 bases at V and 1 base at J; junction bases unmatched: 2. The CDR3 region is CASSTSGGPQETQYF. The DNA for the CDR3 is TGTGCCAGCAGTACTAGCGGGGGGCCCCAAGAGACCCAGTACTTC.

The rearrangement links TRBV4-1 to TRBJ1-2; D unclear. V dropped 0 bases and J dropped 5 bases, with 16 bases sitting between them. From germline, CDR1 is MGHRA and CDR2 YSYEKL. The CDR3 runs 16 residues. The CDR3 sequence is CASSQDTRAPSYGYTF. The CDR3 coding sequence is TGCGCCAGCAGCCAAGATACCCGAGCCCCCTCTTATGGCTACACCTTC.

V usage is TRBV27 and J usage is TRBJ1-5; D uncertain. Trimming cost V 2 bases and J 9 bases, with 14 bases left between them. The CDR3 contains 14 residues. Looked up from germline, CDR1 is MNHEY and CDR2 is SMNVEV (reference sequence). CDR3 loop: CASSLGGRGGPQHF. The CDR3 nucleotides are TGTGCCAGCAGTTTAGGCGGTCGCGGTGGGCCCCAGCATTTT.

This clone occurred once. V usage is TRBV2 and J usage is TRBJ2-2; weak D call: TRBD2 (7 bases). Trimming stripped 8 bases from V and 6 bases from J, with 16 bases between. This CDR3 spans 14 amino acids. Germline CDR1 SNHLY, CDR2 FYNNEI. The CDR3 bases are TGTGCCAGCGGGGGGGCCCCGAGGGCCGGGGAGCTGTTTTTT. Its protein product is CASGGAPRAGELFF.

This clone has just a few counts. The CDR3 region is CASSLQQGSTEAFF. The CDR3 DNA reads as TGTGCCAGCAGCTTACAGCAGGGCTCAACTGAAGCTTTCTTT. The chain combines TRBV7-3 with TRBJ1-1; weak D call: TRBD1 (5 bases). V lost 2 bases and J lost 5, with 12 bases in between. The CDR3 has 14 amino acids. The germline gives CDR1 SGHTA, CDR2 FQGTGA.

The chain recombines TRBV2 with TRBJ1-3, with TRBD1 identical over 8 bases. This CDR3 region has 16 residues. Losses at the gene ends were 3 bases for V and 8 bases for J; bases not matched to a gene: 12. Looked up from germline, CDR1 is SNHLY and CDR2 is FYNNEI. CDR3 amino acids: CASSEQLLQGVDTIYF. In nucleotides, the CDR3 is TGTGCCAGCAGTGAGCAACTACTACAGGGGGTCGACACCATATATTTT.

The chain is built from TRBV19 and TRBJ2-7; 11 bases fit TRBD2. V was clipped by 1 base and J by 6 bases; unmatched bases: 14. The germline V gene encodes CDR1 LNHDA and CDR2 SQIVND (reference sequence). The CDR3 totals 18 residues. The CDR3 sequence is CASSIVGGRSGRALEQYF. In nucleotides, the CDR3 is TGTGCCAGTAGTATAGTTGGGGGGCGTAGCGGGAGGGCCCTCGAGCAGTACTTC.

The V and J genes are TRBV5-8 and TRBJ2-3; no clear D gene. Germline V gene sequence: CDR1 SGHTS, CDR2 YDEGEE. The CDR3 spans 14 residues. The germline V and J ends were trimmed by 0 bases and 4 bases, with 9 bases remaining between them. CDR3 coding DNA: TGTGCCAGCAGCTTGGGGTTAGCAGCAGATACGCAGTATTTT. It is translated as CASSLGLAADTQYF.

This clone was seen more than once but under ten times. V is TRBV9 and J is TRBJ2-7; no clear D gene. The CDR3 consists of 14 residues. V was trimmed by 0 bases and J by 3 bases, leaving 10 bases between them. CDR1 and CDR2 from the germline V gene are SGDLS and YYNGEE. The CDR3: CASSVDYRGYEQYF. The CDR3 coding sequence is TGTGCCAGCAGCGTAGATTACCGCGGCTACGAGCAGTACTTC.

Here the CDR3 DNA reads TGTGCCAGCAGCCCCGCTAGCGGCTTTAGTGAGCAGTACTTC. Translation: CASSPASGFSEQYF. The V call is TRBV11-2, the J call TRBJ2-7; 7 bases are a match to TRBD2. J was trimmed by 7 bases and V by 5 bases; bases with no gene match: 11. The CDR3 is made up of 14 amino acids. Germline V gene data show CDR1 as SGHAT and CDR2 as FQNNGV.

This chain joins TRBV11-2 and TRBJ2-3, with 10 nucleotides matching TRBD2. The CDR3 covers 14 residues. Germline V gene data show CDR1 as SGHAT and CDR2 as FQNNGV. The V and J ends lost 5 bases and 6 bases, in that order; junction bases with no gene match: 5. DNA for the CDR3: TGTGCCAGCAGCGTAGCGGGGGGCCTGGATACGCAGTATTTT. Protein: CASSVAGGLDTQYF.

This chain connects TRBV4-2 to TRBJ1-5; the D is unclear. This CDR3 comprises 15 residues. Per the germline V gene, CDR1 is LGHNA and CDR2 is YNFKEQ. With 0 bases removed from V and 0 bases from J, the gap between germline ends came to 6 bases. CDR3 loop: CASSQDRSSNQPQHF. The CDR3, as DNA: TGTGCCAGCAGCCAAGATAGGAGTAGCAATCAGCCCCAGCATTTT.

The CDR3 sequence: CASSLLNSRSPYEQYF. The CDR3, as DNA: TGTGCCAGCAGCCTCCTCAACTCGAGGTCCCCCTACGAGCAGTACTTC. J is TRBJ2-7 and V is TRBV7-9; D gene uncertain. This CDR3 contains 16 residues. In germline, CDR1 is SEHNR, CDR2 FQNEAQ (reference sequence). V shed 5 bases and J shed 2 bases, with 19 bases lying between them.

The V call is TRBV11-1, the J call TRBJ1-4; 10 positions match TRBD1. The CDR3 sequence is 13 residues long. Germline-derived CDR1 and CDR2 are SGHAT and FQDESV (reference sequence). V was clipped by 5 bases and J by 7 bases; unmatched bases: 1. The CDR3 DNA is TGTGCCAGCAGCGGACAGGGGGGTGAAAAACTGTTTTTT. Its translation is CASSGQGGEKLFF.

The V gene is TRBV7-8, the J gene TRBJ2-1, with 11 positions matching TRBD2. The CDR3 is made up of 16 amino acids. V was pared by 1 base and J by 5 bases, with 4 bases of the junction left unmatched. Germline CDR1 is SGHVS and CDR2 is FQNEAQ. CDR3 protein: CASSLGGLAVNNEQFF. The CDR3, as DNA: TGTGCCAGCAGCTTAGGGGGACTAGCGGTCAACAATGAGCAGTTCTTC.

V and J are TRBV4-3 and TRBJ2-1; D not certain. V lost 3 bases, J lost 4 bases, and 4 bases lay in between. CDR3 length: 12 residues. Germline CDR1 LGHNA, CDR2 YSLEER. CDR3 bases: TGCGCCAGCAGCCACCGGTACAATGAGCAGTTCTTC. This translates into CASSHRYNEQFF.